Listed below are T cell receptor beta chains from one sample, sequenced in a study of early T cells in non-severe SARS-CoV-2 infection. TCRdb re-derived calls from the 5' RACE reads in MiXCR, one entry per CDR3 protein. The repertoire has roughly 52,000 distinct CDR3 sequences, more than 5.5% of them found once; the top ten carry roughly 2.8%. This sample comprised whole blood, obtained at baseline. All receptors come from an adult who was a healthcare worker with PCR-confirmed SARS-CoV-2 infection or an uninfected control (not recorded which). The CDR3 runs from the conserved cysteine through the conserved F or W. D genes are given only for firm matches. Only some rows state a clone size, as once, few, many or a class for expanded clones.

size,D,J,V,CDR3,DNA
many,TRBD1,TRBJ1-1,TRBV7-2,CASSPRGLTEAFF,TGTGCCAGCAGCCCGAGGGGGCTAACTGAAGCTTTCTTT
few,-,TRBJ2-7,TRBV7-9,CASSFGGESYEQYF,TGTGCCAGCAGCTTCGGAGGGGAGTCCTACGAGCAGTACTTC
many,-,TRBJ1-2,TRBV18,CASSPATEYGYTF,TGTGCCAGCTCACCGGCGACGGAGTATGGCTACACCTTC
many,TRBD1,TRBJ1-5,TRBV6-2/TRBV6-3,CASSYQGGNQPQHF,TGTGCCAGCAGTTACCAGGGGGGCAATCAGCCCCAGCATTTT
many,-,TRBJ1-2,TRBV27,CASSLRGIIRDPALEGYTF,TGTGCCAGCAGTCTCCGCGGCATAATCCGGGACCCAGCACTGGAAGGCTACACCTTC
-,-,TRBJ1-1,TRBV12-3/TRBV12-4,CASSLPTLGGTTEAFF,TGTGCCAGCAGTCTCCCTACCCTCGGGGGCACGACTGAAGCTTTCTTT
few,-,TRBJ2-7,TRBV3-2,CASSQDPGSYEQYF,TGTGCCAGCAGCCAAGACCCGGGGTCCTACGAGCAGTACTTC
-,TRBD2,TRBJ2-1,TRBV5-4,CASSETSGPVVAYNEQFF,TGTGCCAGCAGCGAGACTAGCGGGCCGGTGGTTGCCTACAATGAGCAGTTCTTC
many,-,TRBJ1-1,TRBV5-1,CASSKDPNTEAFF,TGCGCCAGCAGTAAGGACCCGAACACTGAAGCTTTCTTT
few,-,TRBJ2-7,TRBV2,CASRTGIERREQYF,TGTGCCAGCCGAACGGGTATAGAGCGTCGCGAGCAGTACTTC
few,TRBD2,TRBJ2-1,TRBV7-9,CASSLVASGGAYNEQFF,TGTGCCAGCAGCTTAGTCGCCAGCGGGGGGGCATACAATGAGCAGTTCTTC
many,TRBD1,TRBJ1-3,TRBV7-9,CASSHRDRVDTIYF,TGTGCCAGCAGCCACCGGGACAGGGTAGACACCATATATTTT
many,-,TRBJ2-1,TRBV19,CASSMTRDNEQFF,TGTGCCAGTAGTATGACGAGAGACAATGAGCAGTTCTTC
many,TRBD1,TRBJ1-1,TRBV6-1,CASSPGAGQGNTEAFF,TGTGCCAGCAGTCCTGGGGCGGGACAGGGGAACACTGAAGCTTTCTTT
-,-,TRBJ1-3,TRBV3-1,CASSQVHSILYF,TGTGCCAGCAGCCAAGTTCACAGCATCTTATATTTT
few,TRBD2,TRBJ2-1,TRBV19,CASSIAAGGPDEQFF,TGTGCCAGTAGTATCGCAGCGGGGGGGCCTGATGAGCAGTTCTTC
many,-,TRBJ2-7,TRBV28,CASSFPGTISYEQYF,TGTGCCAGCAGTTTCCCCGGGACCATATCCTACGAGCAGTACTTC
once,-,TRBJ2-5,TRBV7-2,CASSRNRDQETQYF,TGTGCCAGCAGCAGAAACAGGGACCAAGAGACCCAGTACTTC